The 9 T cell receptor beta chains below were found in one sample sequenced in a study of cytotoxic CD8 clonotypes in ibrutinib-treated CLL. Measured with immunoSEQ multiplex PCR; TCRdb has only the in-frame clones, and not every one. Among under 150,000 clones listed, more than 85% were seen once. The sample in question was PBMCs, obtained after 12 months of ibrutinib treatment. These receptors were taken from a human donor with chronic lymphocytic leukemia.

The rearrangement joins TRBV6-5 to TRBJ1-4; TRBD1 might be the D (6 bases). CDR1 MNHEY and CDR2 SVGAGI come from the germline V gene. The CDR3 totals 14 residues. V was trimmed by 0 bases and J by 8 bases, leaving 10 bases between them. The CDR3 region is CASSYSLGGEKLFF. CDR3 sequence (DNA): TGTGCCAGCAGTTACTCCCTGGGGGGCGAAAAACTGTTTTTT.

In its sample, this clone was seen a few times. The rearrangement uses TRBV28 and TRBJ1-5; D remains unclear. From germline, CDR1 is MDHEN and CDR2 SYDVKM. CDR3 length equals 14 residues. The V and J ends lost 1 base and 6 bases respectively, with 10 bases between them. The CDR3 nucleotides read TGTGCCAGCAGTTTATTGTTGTCAATTCAGCCCCAGCATTTT. Its protein is CASSLLLSIQPQHF.

V and J are TRBV19 and TRBJ2-2; possibly TRBD2 for D (6 bases). The CDR3 is 14 residues long. The germline V and J ends were trimmed by 6 bases and 3 bases, with 11 bases remaining between them. Looked up from germline, CDR1 is LNHDA and CDR2 is SQIVND (reference sequence). The CDR3 loop is CASSTGLHTGELFF. DNA of the CDR3: TGTGCCAGTAGCACCGGACTACACACCGGGGAGCTGTTTTTT.

The chain uses TRBV15 and TRBJ1-4; D perhaps matches TRBD1 (6 bases). Germline loops: CDR1 LNHNV, CDR2 YYDKDF (reference sequence). This CDR3 is 12 amino acids long. V lost 9 bases to trimming and J lost 8 bases, with 13 bases between them. Written as DNA, the CDR3 is TGTGCCACAAACGCGGGGGGCGAAAAACTGTTTTTT. Translating it yields CATNAGGEKLFF.

This chain connects TRBV9 to TRBJ2-5; TRBD1 matches at 12 bases. Looked up from germline, CDR1 is SGDLS and CDR2 is YYNGEE. J gave up 1 base and V 4 bases, and 5 bases lay outside the gene matches. The CDR3 is 16 amino acids. The CDR3 coding sequence is TGTGCCAGCAGCCTCGGGACAGGGGGCCTCCAAGAGACCCAGTACTTC. Protein sequence: CASSLGTGGLQETQYF. Full variable domain (outside the CDR3, taken from reference TRBV9 and TRBJ2-5): DSGVTQTPKHLITATGQRVTLRCSPRSGDLSVYWYQQSLDQGLQFLIQYYNGEERAKGNILERFSAQQFPDLHSELNLSSLELGDSALYFCASSLGTGGLQETQYFGPGTRLLVL.

This clone was seen only a few times. The chain employs TRBV19 and TRBJ2-2, with D hard to call. V lost 8 bases and J lost 9, with 13 bases in between. CDR1 and CDR2 (germline): LNHDA, SQIVND (reference sequence). CDR3 length: 12 residues. CDR3 in amino acids: CASLDPTRELFF. For the CDR3, the DNA is TGTGCCAGTCTCGACCCGACCCGGGAGCTGTTTTTT.

This sequence joins TRBV27 and TRBJ2-7, with 8 bases fitting TRBD1. This CDR3 contains 15 residues. Germline V CDR1 and CDR2: MNHEY, SMNVEV (reference sequence). The ends lost 6 bases at V and 3 bases at J; junction bases unmatched: 10. The CDR3 DNA follows: TGTGCCAGCAGACTCGACAGGGGTGGAAGCTACGAGCAGTACTTC. Translation gives CASRLDRGGSYEQYF.

The chain uses TRBV7-9 and TRBJ1-1; D ambiguous. The CDR3 consists of 13 residues. Germline CDR1 is SEHNR and CDR2 is FQNEAQ (reference sequence). The V gene lost 1 base and the J gene lost 4 bases, with 7 bases spanning the gap. CDR3 nucleotide sequence: TGTGCCAGCAGCTTAGAACCGCGCACTGAAGCTTTCTTT. Amino acids: CASSLEPRTEAFF.

The rearrangement joins TRBV18 to TRBJ2-1, with D perhaps TRBD2 (5 bases). Germline V gives CDR1 KGHSH, CDR2 LQKENI. The CDR3 sequence is 16 residues long. V was pared by 4 bases and J by 1 base, with 14 bases between. DNA of the CDR3: TGTGCCAGCTCACTAACGGGGATGGATTCCTACAATGAGCAGTTCTTC. Translation gives CASSLTGMDSYNEQFF.